These 23 T cell receptor beta chains share one sample of origin, sequenced in a study of vaccination and CD4 T cells after COVID-19. The study sequenced cultured CD4+ T cell DNA using the Oncomine TCR Beta short-read assay. MiXCR, run by TCRdb on the PCR reads, gives a single entry per CDR3 protein. There are fewer than 20,000 distinct CDR3 sequences in the sample; about 50% occur only once, and less than 7.5% lies in the top ten. Their recognized antigens are unknown. The treatment: approximately 9-day PBMC culture with coronavirus spike peptide pools or control peptides (ViraFEST assay). Sequencing was performed on CD4+ T cells from blood, cultured in vitro. These receptors were obtained from a human donor who had recovered from COVID-19.

This clonotype has only a few counts. The chain employs TRBV10-1 and TRBJ1-6; the D is unclear. Per the germline V gene, CDR1 is WNHNN and CDR2 is SYGVQD (reference sequence). CDR3 length: 12 residues. V was shortened by 4 bases and J by 7 bases, with 5 bases between the two germline ends. The CDR3 loop is CASSASNSPLHF. The CDR3 DNA sequence: TGCGCCAGCAGTGCTTCGAATTCACCCCTCCACTTT.

The chain links TRBV24-1 to TRBJ1-3; 8 bases fit TRBD1. Per germline, CDR1 KGHDR and CDR2 SFDVKD. V trimming: 7 bases; J trimming: 4 bases; junction bases outside the gene matches: 2. The CDR3 has 13 residues. In DNA, the CDR3 is TGTGCCACCAGGACAGGGGTCGGAAACACCATATATTTT. The encoded protein is CATRTGVGNTIYF.

This chain's CDR3 is CATSDGPRGREGPPLHF. The CDR3 DNA follows: TGTGCCACCAGTGATGGGCCGAGGGGAAGAGAAGGGCCACCCCTCCACTTT. The chain joins TRBV24-1 to TRBJ1-6, with a tentative D call TRBD1 (5 bases). V lost 3 bases and J lost 11, with 22 bases in between. The CDR3 is 17 residues long. Germline V CDR1 and CDR2: KGHDR, SFDVKD.

This clonotype is categorized as medium-sized. The V call is TRBV27, the J call TRBJ1-2; 9 bases fit TRBD1. The CDR3 extends over 15 amino acids. With 6 bases clipped from V and 4 bases from J, the junction kept 9 bases outside the gene matches. The germline CDR1 and CDR2 sequences are MNHEY and SMNVEV (reference sequence). This CDR3 is CASSARQGGIYGYTF. In DNA form, the CDR3 reads TGTGCCAGCAGCGCACGACAGGGGGGGATCTATGGCTACACCTTC.

The chain couples TRBV27 to TRBJ1-6; 11 bases are a match to TRBD1. This CDR3 is built from 16 residues. Trimming cost V 3 bases and J 10 bases; bases outside gene matches: 8. Germline loops: CDR1 MNHEY, CDR2 SMNVEV (reference sequence). The DNA of the CDR3 is TGTGCCAGCAGTTTGCTCGGACAGGGGGCTTACTCACCCCTCCACTTT. Its protein product is CASSLLGQGAYSPLHF.

The rearrangement joins TRBV5-1 to TRBJ1-2, with 9 bases lining up with TRBD1. CDR1 SGHRS and CDR2 YFSETQ come from the germline V gene. The V segment lost 2 bases and the J segment 5 bases; nucleotides outside the gene matches: 10. The CDR3 loop spans 16 amino acids. The CDR3 loop is CASSLITGGGGYGYTF. The DNA for the CDR3 is TGCGCCAGCAGCTTAATAACAGGGGGCGGTGGATATGGCTACACCTTC.

The chain couples TRBV4-1 to TRBJ2-3, with TRBD1 as a possible D gene (5 bases). The CDR3 runs to 15 residues. V was clipped by 0 bases and J by 5 bases, with 12 bases between them. Germline assignment: CDR1 MGHRA and CDR2 YSYEKL. DNA of the CDR3: TGCGCCAGCAGCCAAGATTATCTACAGGAAGATACGCAGTATTTT. The encoded protein is CASSQDYLQEDTQYF.

This sequence joins TRBV25-1 and TRBJ2-5; D could derive from TRBD1 or TRBD2 (5 bases each). Germline V gene data show CDR1 as MGHDK and CDR2 as SYGVNS. Trimming took off 3 bases at V and 5 bases at J, with 25 bases between the two ends. The CDR3 covers 18 residues. The CDR3 DNA follows: TGTGCCAGCAGTGATTCGGGACCCAGGTGGGCGGCCCGGGAGACCCAGTACTTC. It translates to CASSDSGPRWAARETQYF.

The CDR3 DNA sequence: TGTGCCAGCAGTGGACTAGCGGAGATCTCCTACGAGCAGTACTTC. Translating gives CASSGLAEISYEQYF. The chain uses TRBV2 and TRBJ2-7; 9 bases fit TRBD2. CDR3 length: 15 amino acids. The J segment lost 0 bases and the V segment lost 4 bases, leaving 4 bases of the junction unmatched. CDR1 is SNHLY and CDR2 is FYNNEI in the germline V gene.

This rearrangement joins TRBV5-1 to TRBJ1-1, with D possibly TRBD1 on 6 matching bases. The CDR3 covers 15 residues. Trimming removed 5 bases from V and 1 base from J, with 15 bases in between. Germline loops: CDR1 SGHRS, CDR2 YFSETQ. The CDR3 sequence is CASRQSGTPNTEAFF. Written as DNA, the CDR3 is TGCGCCAGCAGGCAGTCCGGGACACCGAACACTGAAGCTTTCTTT. Full variable domain (remainder filled in from reference TRBV5-1 and TRBJ1-1): KAGVTQTPRYLIKTRGQQVTLSCSPISGHRSVSWYQQTPGQGLQFLFEYFSETQRNKGNFPGRFSGRQFSNSRSEMNVSTLELGDSALYLCASRQSGTPNTEAFFGQGTRLTVV.

The chain joins TRBV24-1 to TRBJ2-1, with D perhaps TRBD2 (5 bases). The CDR3 is made up of 15 amino acids. V dropped 7 bases and J dropped 7 bases, with 19 bases sitting between them. The V gene's germline CDR1 is KGHDR and CDR2 SFDVKD. As DNA, the CDR3 is TGTGCCACCAGGGGAGCAAACGGAGACTTTAATGAGCAGTTCTTC. Translating gives CATRGANGDFNEQFF.

V is TRBV6-2 or TRBV6-3 and J is TRBJ1-5, with D unclear. This CDR3 spans 13 amino acids. Germline lookup yields CDR1 MNHEY and CDR2 SVGEGT. V lost 10 bases and J lost 4, with 14 bases in between. CDR3 DNA sequence: TGTGCCACCACCTCCCCCGGGAATCAGCCCCAGCATTTT. This codes for CATTSPGNQPQHF.

This chain joins TRBV14 and TRBJ1-4; weak D call: TRBD1 (6 bases). Between the trimmed V and J ends, which lost 0 bases and 8 bases, there was a span of 16 bases. Germline CDR1 reads SGHDN; CDR2 reads FVKESK. This CDR3 comprises 16 residues. This CDR3 reads CASSQDRTGAREKLFF. DNA of the CDR3: TGTGCCAGCAGCCAAGATCGGACGGGGGCTCGAGAAAAACTGTTTTTT.

This clonotype was picked up one time. The chain links TRBV27 to TRBJ2-7; 8 nucleotides match TRBD1. Germline loops: CDR1 MNHEY, CDR2 SMNVEV (reference sequence). J was trimmed by 0 bases and V by 4 bases; bases with no gene match: 8. This CDR3 spans 16 amino acids. The chain's CDR3 is CASSWGTGKSSYEQYF. The DNA of the CDR3 is TGTGCCAGCAGTTGGGGGACAGGAAAGAGCTCCTACGAGCAGTACTTC.

The chain recombines TRBV5-1 with TRBJ1-6; D gene uncertain. CDR3 length: 15 residues. The V end lost 0 bases, the J end lost 7 bases, and 11 bases lay between the germline ends. CDR1 SGHRS and CDR2 YFSETQ come from the germline V gene. In nucleotides, the CDR3 is TGCGCCAGCAGCTTGGGTTCAGGCACCAATTCACCCCTCCACTTT. Translation gives CASSLGSGTNSPLHF.

The CDR3 protein is CASTESRADGEAFF. Written as DNA, the CDR3 is TGTGCCAGCACTGAGTCTCGGGCAGATGGTGAAGCTTTCTTT. The genes are TRBV6-1 and TRBJ1-1; no clear D. The CDR3 has 14 residues. V lost 7 bases to trimming and J lost 7 bases, with 19 bases between them. The V gene's germline CDR1 is MNHNS and CDR2 SASEGT.

This clonotype was detected a few times. The rearrangement links TRBV20-1 to TRBJ1-1, with a possible D match to TRBD1 (5 bases). V lost 4 bases and J lost 3, with 12 bases in between. The germline gives CDR1 DFQATT, CDR2 SNEGSKA (reference sequence). There are 13 residues in the CDR3. The CDR3 nucleotides are TGCAGTGCTATGGATGCAGGGTACACTGAAGCTTTCTTT. It is translated as CSAMDAGYTEAFF.

The rearrangement joins TRBV6-1 to TRBJ2-3, with a tentative D call TRBD2 (6 bases). In germline, CDR1 is MNHNS, CDR2 SASEGT. This CDR3 contains 14 residues. With 9 bases removed from V and 3 bases from J, the gap between germline ends came to 16 bases. The CDR3 DNA reads TGTGCCAGTAACGGGAGAGAAAGGACAGATACGCAGTATTTT. This gives the protein CASNGRERTDTQYF.

The chain combines TRBV7-9 with TRBJ2-3; D may be TRBD2 (6 bases). This CDR3 region has 14 residues. Germline V gene data show CDR1 as SEHNR and CDR2 as FQNEAQ (reference sequence). V lost 5 bases and J 7 bases, leaving 16 bases between the germline ends. CDR3 nucleotide sequence: TGTGCCAGCAGCCCCGAGGGGACTTTCAATACGCAGTATTTT. It specifies CASSPEGTFNTQYF.

The V and J genes are TRBV20-1 and TRBJ2-1, with D maybe TRBD2 (7 bases). CDR3 length equals 14 residues. V lost 8 bases, J lost 6 bases, and 20 bases lay in between. Germline V CDR1 and CDR2: DFQATT, SNEGSKA (reference sequence). CDR3 nucleotide sequence: TGCAGTTCCGAGGGGGGAGGGGGAAGCAATGAGCAGTTCTTC. Its protein product is CSSEGGGGSNEQFF.

The table lists this clonotype with a count of one. The V call is TRBV19, the J call TRBJ2-4, with unresolved D. CDR3 size: 11 residues. V gave up 5 bases and J gave up 8 bases, with 7 bases separating them. The germline CDR1 and CDR2 sequences are LNHDA and SQIVND (reference sequence). Written as DNA, the CDR3 is TGTGCCAGTAGTCCCGGATACATTCAGTACTTC. Translation: CASSPGYIQYF.

The chain is built from TRBV12-3 or TRBV12-4 and TRBJ2-2; tentative D call: TRBD2 (6 bases). This CDR3 is built from 14 residues. With 3 bases removed from V and 4 bases from J, the gap between germline ends came to 9 bases. The CDR3 is CASSFQGGTGELFF. The CDR3, as DNA: TGTGCCAGCAGTTTCCAGGGAGGCACCGGGGAGCTGTTTTTT.

The chain carries TRBV19 and TRBJ2-3; possible D gene TRBD2, 7 bases. This CDR3 spans 16 amino acids. CDR1 LNHDA and CDR2 SQIVND come from the germline V gene (reference sequence). The V and J ends lost 5 bases and 1 base respectively, with 16 bases between them. The CDR3, as DNA: TGTGCCAGTAGTCCCCCTGGGCGGGGGCGCACAGATACGCAGTATTTT. This translates into CASSPPGRGRTDTQYF.